These T cell receptor beta chains were read from a single sample in a study of response to subunit inactivated influenza vaccine. TCRdb used MiXCR to reprocess the RT-PCR reads, holding one entry per CDR3 protein. Among roughly 700,000 distinct CDR3 sequences listed, approximately 14% were seen once. The source was PBMCs from blood, collected 11 to 12 days after vaccination. Receptors were obtained from a man over 45 who received an inactivated influenza vaccine. The CDR3 runs from the conserved cysteine through the conserved F or W. The D gene is left open where the match is weak. Clone size is stated in some rows and not others, as once, few, many or a class when expanded.

TRBD2	many	TRBV5-1	TRBJ2-1	TGCGCCAGCAGCTTGCGGACTAGCGGATACAATGAGCAGTTCTTC	CASSLRTSGYNEQFF
.	.	TRBV7-2	TRBJ2-3	TGTGCCAGCACCCCGCAGCGGTATAGCACAGATACGCAGTATTTT	CASTPQRYSTDTQYF
.	few	TRBV3-1	TRBJ2-3	TGTGCATCACGGGATCCCCGAGACACAGATACGCAGTATTTT	CASRDPRDTDTQYF
.	.	TRBV15	TRBJ2-7	TGTGCCACCAGCACACACCTAAGGTCCGAGCAGTACTTC	CATSTHLRSEQYF
.	.	TRBV7-9	TRBJ2-5	TGTGCCAGCAGCCGGGCGGGTCAAGAGACCCAGTACTTC	CASSRAGQETQYF
.	.	TRBV20-1	TRBJ1-1	TGCAGTGCTTTGTCCGGGACTCAGGGGCGAATGAACACTGAAGCTTTCTTT	CSALSGTQGRMNTEAFF
TRBD1	few	TRBV7-9	TRBJ1-5	TGTGCCAGCAGCAGGGACAGGGGGCCTAATCAGCCCCAGCATTTT	CASSRDRGPNQPQHF
TRBD2	.	TRBV20-1	TRBJ2-7	TGCAGTGCGCCTACTAGCGGGAGTCCCTACGAGCAGTACTTC	CSAPTSGSPYEQYF
.	few	TRBV5-1	TRBJ2-5	TGCGCCAGCAGCTTGGCTCAGGGGATTGGGACCCAGTACTTC	CASSLAQGIGTQYF
.	many	TRBV5-1	TRBJ1-1	TGCGCCAGCAGCAACGGAGGGTTAGGGGACACTGAAGCTTTCTTT	CASSNGGLGDTEAFF